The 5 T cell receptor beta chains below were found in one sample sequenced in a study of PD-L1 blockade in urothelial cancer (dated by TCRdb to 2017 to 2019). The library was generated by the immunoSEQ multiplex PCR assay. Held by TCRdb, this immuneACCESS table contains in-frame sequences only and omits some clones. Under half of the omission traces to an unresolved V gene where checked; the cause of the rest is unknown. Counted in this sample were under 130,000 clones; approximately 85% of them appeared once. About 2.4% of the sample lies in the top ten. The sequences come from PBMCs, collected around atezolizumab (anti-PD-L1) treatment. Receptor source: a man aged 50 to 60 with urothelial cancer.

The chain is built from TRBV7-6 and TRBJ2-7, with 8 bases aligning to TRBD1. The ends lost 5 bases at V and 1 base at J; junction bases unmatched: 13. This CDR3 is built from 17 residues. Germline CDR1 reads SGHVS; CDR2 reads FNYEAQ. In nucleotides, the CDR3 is TGTGCCAGCAGCCCTACCGGGACAGGCTTACGTTCCTACGAGCAGTACTTC. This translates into CASSPTGTGLRSYEQYF.

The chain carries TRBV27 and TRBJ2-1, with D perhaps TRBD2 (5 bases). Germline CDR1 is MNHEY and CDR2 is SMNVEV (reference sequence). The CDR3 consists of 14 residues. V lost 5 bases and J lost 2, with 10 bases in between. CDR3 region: CASSRTGAYNEQFF. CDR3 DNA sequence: TGTGCCAGCAGTAGGACTGGGGCCTACAATGAGCAGTTCTTC.

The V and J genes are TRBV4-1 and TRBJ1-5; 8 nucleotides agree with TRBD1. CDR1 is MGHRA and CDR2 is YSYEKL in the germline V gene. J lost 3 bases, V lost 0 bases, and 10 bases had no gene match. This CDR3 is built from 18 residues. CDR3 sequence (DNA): TGCGCCAGCAGCCAAGATATTCGGCAGGGGGCATTCAATCAGCCCCAGCATTTT. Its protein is CASSQDIRQGAFNQPQHF.

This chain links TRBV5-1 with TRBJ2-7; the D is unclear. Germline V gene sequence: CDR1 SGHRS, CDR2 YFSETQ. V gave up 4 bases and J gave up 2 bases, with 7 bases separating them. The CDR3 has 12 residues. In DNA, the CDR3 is TGCGCCAGCAGCCTCTACCCCTACGAGCAGTACTTC. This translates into CASSLYPYEQYF. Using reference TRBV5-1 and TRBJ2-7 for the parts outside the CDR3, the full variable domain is KAGVTQTPRYLIKTRGQQVTLSCSPISGHRSVSWYQQTPGQGLQFLFEYFSETQRNKGNFPGRFSGRQFSNSRSEMNVSTLELGDSALYLCASSLYPYEQYFGPGTRLTVT.

The CDR3 loop is CASSVDRGGTKNIQYF. The CDR3 nucleotides are TGTGCCAGCAGTGTTGACAGGGGGGGGACCAAAAACATTCAGTACTTC. The V call is TRBV6-1, the J call TRBJ2-4; 9 nucleotides align to TRBD1. Germline trimming cut 4 bases from V and 2 bases from J; bases unmatched to any gene: 6. This CDR3 contains 16 residues. CDR1 and CDR2 from the germline V gene are MNHNS and SASEGT.